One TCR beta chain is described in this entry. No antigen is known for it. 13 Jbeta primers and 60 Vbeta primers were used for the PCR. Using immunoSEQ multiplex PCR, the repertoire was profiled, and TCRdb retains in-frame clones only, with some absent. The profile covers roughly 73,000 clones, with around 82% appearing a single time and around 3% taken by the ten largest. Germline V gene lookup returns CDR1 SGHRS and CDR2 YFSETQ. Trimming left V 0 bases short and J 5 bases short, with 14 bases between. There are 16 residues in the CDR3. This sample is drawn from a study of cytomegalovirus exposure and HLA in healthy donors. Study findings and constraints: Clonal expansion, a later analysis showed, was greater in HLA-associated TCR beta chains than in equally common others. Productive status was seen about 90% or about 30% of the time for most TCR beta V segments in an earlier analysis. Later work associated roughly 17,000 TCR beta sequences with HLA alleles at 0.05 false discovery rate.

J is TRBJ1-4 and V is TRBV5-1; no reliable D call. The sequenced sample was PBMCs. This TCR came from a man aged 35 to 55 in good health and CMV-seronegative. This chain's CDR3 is CASSLGALLRNEKLFF. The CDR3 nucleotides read TGCGCCAGCAGCTTGGGAGCTCTCTTGAGAAATGAAAAACTGTTTTTT.